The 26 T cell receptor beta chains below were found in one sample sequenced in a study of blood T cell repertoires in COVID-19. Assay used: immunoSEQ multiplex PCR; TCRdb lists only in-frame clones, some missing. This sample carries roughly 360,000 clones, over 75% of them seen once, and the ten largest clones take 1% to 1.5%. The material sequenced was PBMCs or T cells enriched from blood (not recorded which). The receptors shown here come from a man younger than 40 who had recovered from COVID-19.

The DNA of the CDR3 is TGTGCCAGCAGGGATGACAGGAAATCCGGGGAGCTGTTTTTT. Its translation is CASRDDRKSGELFF. The chain is built from TRBV5-4 and TRBJ2-2, with D tentatively TRBD1 (6 bases). The germline V and J ends were trimmed by 5 bases and 6 bases, with 14 bases remaining between them. CDR1 and CDR2 (germline): SGHNT, YYREEE (reference sequence). The CDR3 runs to 14 residues.

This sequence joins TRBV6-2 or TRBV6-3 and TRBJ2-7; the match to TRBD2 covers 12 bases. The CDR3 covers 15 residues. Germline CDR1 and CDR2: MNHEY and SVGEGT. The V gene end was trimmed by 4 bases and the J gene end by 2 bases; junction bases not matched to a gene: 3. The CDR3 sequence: CASSSTSGGTYEQYF. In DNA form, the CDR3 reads TGTGCCAGCAGTTCGACTAGCGGGGGAACCTACGAGCAGTACTTC.

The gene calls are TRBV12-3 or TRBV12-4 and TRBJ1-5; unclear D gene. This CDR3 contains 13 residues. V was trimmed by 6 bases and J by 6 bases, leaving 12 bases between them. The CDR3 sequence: CASSPRTAQPQHF. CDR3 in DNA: TGTGCCAGCAGCCCACGGACTGCTCAGCCCCAGCATTTT.

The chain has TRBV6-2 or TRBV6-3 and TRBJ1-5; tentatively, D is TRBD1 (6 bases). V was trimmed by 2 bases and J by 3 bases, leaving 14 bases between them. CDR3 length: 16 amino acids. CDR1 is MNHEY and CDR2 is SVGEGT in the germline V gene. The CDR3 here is CASSYGQGRANQPQHF. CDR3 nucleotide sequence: TGTGCCAGCAGTTACGGGCAGGGGCGGGCCAATCAGCCCCAGCATTTT.

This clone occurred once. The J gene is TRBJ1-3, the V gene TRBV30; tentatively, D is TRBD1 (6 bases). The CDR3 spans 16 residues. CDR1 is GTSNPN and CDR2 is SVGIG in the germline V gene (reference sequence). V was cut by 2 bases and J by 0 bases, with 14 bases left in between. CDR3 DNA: TGTGCCTGGAGTCCAGGACAGTCAAACTCTGGAAACACCATATATTTT. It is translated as CAWSPGQSNSGNTIYF.

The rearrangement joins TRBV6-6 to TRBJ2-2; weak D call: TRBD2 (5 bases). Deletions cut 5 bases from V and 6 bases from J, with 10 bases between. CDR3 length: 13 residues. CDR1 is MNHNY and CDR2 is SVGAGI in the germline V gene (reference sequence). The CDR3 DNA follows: TGTGCCAGCAGTATTCGGGAATCCGGGGAGCTGTTTTTT. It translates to CASSIRESGELFF.

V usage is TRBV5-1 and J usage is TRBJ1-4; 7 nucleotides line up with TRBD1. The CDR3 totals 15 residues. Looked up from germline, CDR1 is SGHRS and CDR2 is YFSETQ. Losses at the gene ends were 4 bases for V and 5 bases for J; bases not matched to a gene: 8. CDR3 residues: CASSGQGQANEKLFF. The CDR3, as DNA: TGCGCCAGCAGCGGGCAAGGACAGGCAAATGAAAAACTGTTTTTT.

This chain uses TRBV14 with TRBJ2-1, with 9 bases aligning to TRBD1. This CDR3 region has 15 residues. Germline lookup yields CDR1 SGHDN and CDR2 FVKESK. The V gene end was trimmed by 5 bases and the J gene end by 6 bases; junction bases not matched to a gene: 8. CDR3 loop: CASSSPGQGGNEQFF. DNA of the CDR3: TGTGCCAGCAGCTCTCCGGGACAGGGCGGCAATGAGCAGTTCTTC. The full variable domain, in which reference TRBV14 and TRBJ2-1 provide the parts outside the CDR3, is EAGVTQFPSHSVIEKGQTVTLRCDPISGHDNLYWYRRVMGKEIKFLLHFVKESKQDESGMPNNRFLAERTGGTYSTLKVQPAELEDSGVYFCASSSPGQGGNEQFFGPGTRLTVL.

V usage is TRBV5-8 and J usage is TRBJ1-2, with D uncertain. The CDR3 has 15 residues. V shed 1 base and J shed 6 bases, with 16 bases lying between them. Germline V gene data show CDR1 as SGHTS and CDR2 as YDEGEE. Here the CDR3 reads CASSLSPGNVNGYTF. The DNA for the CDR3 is TGTGCCAGCAGCTTGAGTCCGGGGAACGTAAATGGCTACACCTTC. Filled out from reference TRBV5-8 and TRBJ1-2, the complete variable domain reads EAGVTQSPTHLIKTRGQQATLRCSPISGHTSVYWYQQALGLGLQFLLWYDEGEERNRGNFPPRFSGRQFPNYSSELNVNALELEDSALYLCASSLSPGNVNGYTFGSGTRLTVV.

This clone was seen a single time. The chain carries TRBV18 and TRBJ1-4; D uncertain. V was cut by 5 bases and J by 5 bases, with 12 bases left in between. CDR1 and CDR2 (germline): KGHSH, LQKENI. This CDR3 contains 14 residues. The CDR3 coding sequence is TGTGCCAGCTCAGGGGAGTCAGTCAATGAAAAACTGTTTTTT. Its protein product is CASSGESVNEKLFF.

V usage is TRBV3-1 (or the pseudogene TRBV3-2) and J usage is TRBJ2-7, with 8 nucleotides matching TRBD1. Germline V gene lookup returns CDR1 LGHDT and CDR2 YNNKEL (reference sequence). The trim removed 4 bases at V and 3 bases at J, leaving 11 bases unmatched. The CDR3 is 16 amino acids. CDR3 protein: CASSPSDRGNLYEQYF. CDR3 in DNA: TGTGCCAGCAGCCCCTCCGACAGGGGAAATCTCTACGAGCAGTACTTC.

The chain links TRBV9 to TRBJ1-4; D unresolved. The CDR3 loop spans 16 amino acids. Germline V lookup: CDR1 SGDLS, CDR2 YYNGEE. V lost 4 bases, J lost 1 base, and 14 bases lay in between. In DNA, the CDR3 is TGTGCCAGCAGCCCCCGAGGGAGCCAAACTAATGAAAAACTGTTTTTT. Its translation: CASSPRGSQTNEKLFF.

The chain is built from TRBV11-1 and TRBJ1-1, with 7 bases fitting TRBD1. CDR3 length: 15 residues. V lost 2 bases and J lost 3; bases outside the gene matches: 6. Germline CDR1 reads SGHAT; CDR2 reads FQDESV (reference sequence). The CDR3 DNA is TGTGCCAGCAGCTTAACAGGGGCCAGGGACACTGAAGCTTTCTTT. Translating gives CASSLTGARDTEAFF.

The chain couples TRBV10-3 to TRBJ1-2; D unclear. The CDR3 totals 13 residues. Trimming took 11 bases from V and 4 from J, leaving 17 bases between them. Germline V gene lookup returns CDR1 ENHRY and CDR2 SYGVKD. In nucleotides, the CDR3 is TGTGCCTTTCGTCCCGGGGAGAGCTATGGCTACACCTTC. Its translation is CAFRPGESYGYTF.

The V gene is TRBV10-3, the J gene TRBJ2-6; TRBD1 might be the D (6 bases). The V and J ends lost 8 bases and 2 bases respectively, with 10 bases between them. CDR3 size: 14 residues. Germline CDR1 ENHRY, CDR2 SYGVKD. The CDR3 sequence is CAIGTGTGANVLTF. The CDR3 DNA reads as TGTGCCATCGGTACAGGGACTGGGGCCAACGTCCTGACTTTC.

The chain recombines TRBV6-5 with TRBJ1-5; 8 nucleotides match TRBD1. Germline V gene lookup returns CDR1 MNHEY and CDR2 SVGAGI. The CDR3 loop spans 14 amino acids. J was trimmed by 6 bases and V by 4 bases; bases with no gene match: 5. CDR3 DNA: TGTGCCAGCAGTTTCCAGGGGGCGATTCAGCCCCAGCATTTT. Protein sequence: CASSFQGAIQPQHF.

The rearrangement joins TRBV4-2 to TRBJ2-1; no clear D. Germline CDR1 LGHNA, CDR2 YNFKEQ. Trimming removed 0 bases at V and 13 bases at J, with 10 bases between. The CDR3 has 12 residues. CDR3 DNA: TGTGCCAGCAGCCAAGATAACAGTGTACAGTTCTTC. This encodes CASSQDNSVQFF.

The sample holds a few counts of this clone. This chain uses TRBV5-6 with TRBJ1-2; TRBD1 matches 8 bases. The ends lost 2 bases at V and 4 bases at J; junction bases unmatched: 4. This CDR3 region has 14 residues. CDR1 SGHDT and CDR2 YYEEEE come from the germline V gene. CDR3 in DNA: TGTGCCAGCAGCTTACAGGGGGGCATCTATGGCTACACCTTC. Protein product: CASSLQGGIYGYTF. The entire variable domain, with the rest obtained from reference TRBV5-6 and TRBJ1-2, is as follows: DAGVTQSPTHLIKTRGQQVTLRCSPKSGHDTVSWYQQALGQGPQFIFQYYEEEERQRGNFPDRFSGHQFPNYSSELNVNALLLGDSALYLCASSLQGGIYGYTFGSGTRLTVV.

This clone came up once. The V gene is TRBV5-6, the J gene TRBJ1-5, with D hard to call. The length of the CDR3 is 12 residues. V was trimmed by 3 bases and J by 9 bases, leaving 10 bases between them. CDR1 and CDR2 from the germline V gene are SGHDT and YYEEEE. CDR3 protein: CASSSSLGPQHF. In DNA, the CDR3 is TGTGCCAGCAGCTCAAGTCTCGGGCCCCAGCATTTT.

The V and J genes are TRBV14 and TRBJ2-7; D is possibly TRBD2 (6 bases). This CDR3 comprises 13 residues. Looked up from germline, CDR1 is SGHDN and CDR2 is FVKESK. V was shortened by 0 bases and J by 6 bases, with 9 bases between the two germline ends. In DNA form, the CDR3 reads TGTGCCAGCAGCCAAGATCTCGGGGGCGAGCAGTACTTC. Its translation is CASSQDLGGEQYF.

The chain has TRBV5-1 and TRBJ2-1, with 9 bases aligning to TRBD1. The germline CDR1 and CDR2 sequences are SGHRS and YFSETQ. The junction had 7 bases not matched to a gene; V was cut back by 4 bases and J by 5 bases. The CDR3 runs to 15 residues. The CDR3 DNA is TGCGCCAGCAGCCTGGGGACAGGGAGTGACAATGAGCAGTTCTTC. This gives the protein CASSLGTGSDNEQFF.

CDR3 nucleotides: TGTGCCAGCAGCCAAGGAGGGGGCCCCACTGAAGCTTTCTTT. Translated, it gives CASSQGGGPTEAFF. This rearrangement joins TRBV3-1 (or the pseudogene TRBV3-2) to TRBJ1-1, with 7 bases lining up with TRBD1. Germline V gene lookup returns CDR1 LGHDT and CDR2 YNNKEL (reference sequence). V was pared by 1 base and J by 4 bases, with 3 bases of the junction left unmatched. The CDR3 has 14 residues.

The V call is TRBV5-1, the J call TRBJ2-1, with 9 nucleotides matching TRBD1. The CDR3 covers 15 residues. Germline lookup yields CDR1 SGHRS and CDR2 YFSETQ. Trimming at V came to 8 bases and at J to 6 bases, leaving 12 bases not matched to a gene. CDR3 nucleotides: TGCGCCAGTGGGGATGGGACAGGGATGACCAATGAGCAGTTCTTC. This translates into CASGDGTGMTNEQFF.

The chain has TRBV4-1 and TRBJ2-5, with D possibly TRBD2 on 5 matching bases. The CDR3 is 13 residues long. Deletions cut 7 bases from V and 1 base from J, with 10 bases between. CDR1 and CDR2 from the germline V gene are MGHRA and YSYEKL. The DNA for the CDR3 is TGCGCCAGCAAAGGAGGTAGCCAAGAGACCCAGTACTTC. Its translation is CASKGGSQETQYF.

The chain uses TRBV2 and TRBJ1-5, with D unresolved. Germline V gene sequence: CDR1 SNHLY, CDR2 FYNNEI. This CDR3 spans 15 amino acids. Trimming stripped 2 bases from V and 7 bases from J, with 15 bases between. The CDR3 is CASSESLPGVQPQHF. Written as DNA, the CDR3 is TGTGCCAGCAGTGAATCGCTACCTGGAGTGCAGCCCCAGCATTTT. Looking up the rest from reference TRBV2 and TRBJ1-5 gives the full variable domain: EPEVTQTPSHQVTQMGQEVILRCVPISNHLYFYWYRQILGQKVEFLVSFYNNEISEKSEIFDDQFSVERPDGSNFTLKIRSTKLEDSAMYFCASSESLPGVQPQHFGDGTRLSIL.

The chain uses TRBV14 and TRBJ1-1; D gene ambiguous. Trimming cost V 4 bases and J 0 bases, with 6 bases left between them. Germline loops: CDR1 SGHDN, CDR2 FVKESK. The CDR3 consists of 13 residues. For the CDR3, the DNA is TGTGCCAGCAGCCTACAGATGAACACTGAAGCTTTCTTT. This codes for CASSLQMNTEAFF.